These 25 T cell receptor beta chains originate from one sample sequenced in a study of Ad26.COV2.S vaccination and SARS-CoV-2 variants. Assay used: immunoSEQ multiplex PCR; TCRdb lists only in-frame clones, some missing. The sample lists 75,000 to 100,000 clones; roughly 84% were seen once. This specimen consisted of peripheral blood, obtained after recovery from COVID-19. All receptors derive from a human donor who had recovered from COVID-19.

The genes are TRBV19 and TRBJ2-1; D unclear. This CDR3 spans 13 amino acids. CDR1 is LNHDA, CDR2 SQIVND, per germline (reference sequence). V dropped 5 bases and J dropped 12 bases, with 17 bases sitting between them. CDR3 amino acids: CASSPSSLGGQFF. The CDR3 DNA is TGTGCCAGTAGTCCGTCCTCTCTTGGTGGGCAGTTCTTC.

This chain uses TRBV28 with TRBJ2-7; D not resolved. This CDR3 is built from 12 residues. V lost 7 bases and J 4 bases, leaving 11 bases between the germline ends. The V gene's germline CDR1 is MDHEN and CDR2 SYDVKM. The CDR3 reads CASTGLRYEQYF. The CDR3 bases are TGTGCCAGCACAGGCCTCAGGTACGAGCAGTACTTC. Variable domain in full (rest from reference TRBV28 and TRBJ2-7): DVKVTQSSRYLVKRTGEKVFLECVQDMDHENMFWYRQDPGLGLRLIYFSYDVKMKEKGDIPEGYSVSREKKERFSLILESASTNQTSMYLCASTGLRYEQYFGPGTRLTVT.

The genes are TRBV24-1 and TRBJ2-1; 7 bases match TRBD2. This CDR3 is 16 amino acids long. V dropped 3 bases and J dropped 8; count of bases not matched to a gene: 12. Germline V gene sequence: CDR1 KGHDR, CDR2 SFDVKD. This CDR3 reads CATSDPRTSVSDEQFF. DNA for the CDR3: TGTGCCACCAGTGATCCAAGGACTAGTGTTTCTGATGAGCAGTTCTTC.

The gene calls are TRBV28 and TRBJ2-6; unclear D gene. V was clipped by 3 bases and J by 1 base, with 19 bases between them. CDR1 is MDHEN and CDR2 is SYDVKM in the germline V gene. The CDR3 is made up of 19 amino acids. CDR3 in amino acids: CASSFRGIQIMSGANVLTF. The DNA of the CDR3 is TGTGCCAGCAGTTTTCGAGGAATACAAATTATGTCTGGGGCCAACGTCCTGACTTTC.

This clone appeared a few times. This specimen includes other DNA sequences encoding the same CDR3. V usage is TRBV5-5 and J usage is TRBJ1-5; D might be TRBD1 (6 bases). V was clipped by 1 base and J by 0 bases, with 8 bases between them. The germline V gene encodes CDR1 SGHKS and CDR2 YYEKEE (reference sequence). The CDR3 covers 15 residues. The chain's CDR3 is CASSLRGNSNQPQHF. The CDR3 DNA is TGTGCCAGCAGCTTGAGGGGGAATAGCAATCAGCCCCAGCATTTT.

The rearrangement joins TRBV20-1 to TRBJ2-1; 9 bases line up with TRBD2. The junction had 4 bases not matched to a gene; V was cut back by 3 bases and J by 4 bases. The CDR3 length is 14 residues. Germline V lookup: CDR1 DFQATT, CDR2 SNEGSKA (reference sequence). The CDR3 sequence is CSASVTSGYNEQFF. In DNA form, the CDR3 reads TGCAGTGCTAGTGTGACTAGCGGATACAATGAGCAGTTCTTC.

This clone appeared a single time. This chain joins TRBV27 and TRBJ2-3; 11 nucleotides align to TRBD2. The CDR3 runs 15 residues. V shed 7 bases and J 1 base; nucleotides not matched to a gene: 4. Germline CDR1 is MNHEY and CDR2 is SMNVEV (reference sequence). CDR3 DNA: TGTGCCAGCACTGTAGCGGGAGGGCGCACAGATACGCAGTATTTT. Encoded protein: CASTVAGGRTDTQYF.

This chain uses TRBV7-6 with TRBJ1-5; 8 bases line up with TRBD1. The CDR3 is made up of 20 amino acids. Germline V gene data show CDR1 as SGHVS and CDR2 as FNYEAQ. J lost 0 bases, V lost 0 bases, and 13 bases had no gene match. The CDR3 DNA reads as TGTGCCAGCAGCTTAGCGGGGGACAGGCGACTCATATATAGCAATCAGCCCCAGCATTTT. Translation: CASSLAGDRRLIYSNQPQHF.

V is TRBV5-1 and J is TRBJ2-1; D uncertain. This CDR3 is 16 amino acids long. The germline gives CDR1 SGHRS, CDR2 YFSETQ. V lost 4 bases, J lost 0 bases, and 14 bases lay in between. As DNA, the CDR3 is TGCGCCAGCAGCGGTGAGGCAGGACGCTCCTACAATGAGCAGTTCTTC. Protein sequence: CASSGEAGRSYNEQFF. Filled out from reference TRBV5-1 and TRBJ2-1, the complete variable domain reads KAGVTQTPRYLIKTRGQQVTLSCSPISGHRSVSWYQQTPGQGLQFLFEYFSETQRNKGNFPGRFSGRQFSNSRSEMNVSTLELGDSALYLCASSGEAGRSYNEQFFGPGTRLTVL.

The chain uses TRBV28 and TRBJ1-1; D uncertain. In germline, CDR1 is MDHEN, CDR2 SYDVKM. The CDR3 runs to 10 residues. Deletions cut 6 bases from V and 9 bases from J, with 8 bases between. In nucleotides, the CDR3 is TGTGCCAGCAGCCTCGGAAAAGCTTTCTTT. Translated: CASSLGKAFF.

The chain has TRBV7-2 and TRBJ2-7, with D tentatively TRBD2 (7 bases). V shed 5 bases and J shed 4 bases, with 15 bases lying between them. The CDR3 spans 14 residues. The germline V gene encodes CDR1 SGHTA and CDR2 FQGNSA. For the CDR3, the DNA is TGTGCCAGCAGCGATACAGGGAGGGGATACGAGCAGTACTTC. It specifies CASSDTGRGYEQYF.

The chain couples TRBV28 to TRBJ2-5; 10 nucleotides agree with TRBD1. The CDR3 runs 16 residues. J lost 0 bases, V lost 3 bases, and 4 bases had no gene match. Looked up from germline, CDR1 is MDHEN and CDR2 is SYDVKM. In DNA form, the CDR3 reads TGTGCCAGCAGTTTTTTGGGACAGGGGAACCAAGAGACCCAGTACTTC. This encodes CASSFLGQGNQETQYF. The whole variable domain, filled in from reference TRBV28 and TRBJ2-5, reads DVKVTQSSRYLVKRTGEKVFLECVQDMDHENMFWYRQDPGLGLRLIYFSYDVKMKEKGDIPEGYSVSREKKERFSLILESASTNQTSMYLCASSFLGQGNQETQYFGPGTRLLVL.

The chain couples TRBV10-3 to TRBJ2-1; perhaps D is TRBD1 or TRBD2 (5 bases each). Trimming pared 3 bases from V and 2 bases from J, leaving 20 bases between. The CDR3 is 18 residues long. From germline, CDR1 is ENHRY and CDR2 SYGVKD. The chain's CDR3 is CAISDPNLPGTTYNEQFF. The CDR3 DNA follows: TGTGCCATCAGTGACCCCAATCTGCCAGGGACCACCTACAATGAGCAGTTCTTC.

This chain's CDR3 is CASISGTGRHEQYF. CDR3 coding DNA: TGTGCCAGCATTTCCGGGACAGGGAGACACGAGCAGTACTTC. The chain has TRBV28 and TRBJ2-7; 9 nucleotides match TRBD1. CDR1 is MDHEN, CDR2 SYDVKM, per germline. This CDR3 is built from 14 residues. V lost 7 bases, J lost 5 bases, and 9 bases stayed unmatched.

The chain has TRBV7-2 and TRBJ1-1; TRBD1 might be the D (5 bases). The V gene's germline CDR1 is SGHTA and CDR2 FQGNSA. Trimming stripped 2 bases from V and 10 bases from J, with 17 bases between. The CDR3 loop spans 14 amino acids. The CDR3 protein is CASSLSQGSVIAFF. Here the CDR3 DNA reads TGTGCCAGCAGCTTAAGTCAGGGAAGTGTCATAGCTTTCTTT.

This chain connects TRBV6-1 to TRBJ2-4; unclear D gene. Per the germline V gene, CDR1 is MNHNS and CDR2 is SASEGT. V lost 2 bases, J lost 1 base, and 6 bases lay in between. The CDR3 is 14 residues long. CDR3 sequence reads: CASSEMRAKNIQYF. The CDR3 region has the DNA TGTGCCAGCAGTGAAATGAGGGCCAAAAACATTCAGTACTTC.

This clone turned up a few times. V is TRBV24-1 and J is TRBJ2-4; a possible D gene is TRBD1 (6 bases). CDR3 length: 13 amino acids. V was cut by 4 bases and J by 5 bases, with 8 bases left in between. Germline CDR1 and CDR2: KGHDR and SFDVKD. In nucleotides, the CDR3 is TGTGCCACCAGTGACTGGGGGCAAAACATTCAGTACTTC. Amino acids: CATSDWGQNIQYF.

V is TRBV5-1 and J is TRBJ2-2, with 13 bases identical to TRBD2. This CDR3 has 16 amino acids. Trimming at V came to 2 bases and at J to 3 bases, leaving 1 base not matched to a gene. From germline, CDR1 is SGHRS and CDR2 YFSETQ. CDR3 in amino acids: CASSLLAGGDTGELFF. Here the CDR3 DNA reads TGCGCCAGCAGCTTACTAGCGGGAGGGGACACCGGGGAGCTGTTTTTT.

CDR3 sequence reads: CATSDLTSGSTDTQYF. The CDR3 nucleotides read TGTGCCACCAGTGATTTGACTAGCGGGAGCACAGATACGCAGTATTTT. This sequence joins TRBV24-1 and TRBJ2-3, with TRBD2 identical over 9 bases. Trimming cost V 0 bases and J 0 bases; bases outside gene matches: 0. The CDR3 length is 16 residues. CDR1 KGHDR and CDR2 SFDVKD come from the germline V gene.

The sample holds one count of this clone. This chain connects TRBV11-2 to TRBJ2-7; D is possibly TRBD2 (6 bases). From germline, CDR1 is SGHAT and CDR2 FQNNGV. V was shortened by 1 base and J by 6 bases, with 13 bases between the two germline ends. The CDR3 runs 14 residues. CDR3 sequence reads: CASSLGVSGVEQYF. Written as DNA, the CDR3 is TGTGCCAGCAGCTTAGGTGTTAGCGGAGTCGAGCAGTACTTC.

This chain connects TRBV14 to TRBJ2-5, with 12 bases aligning to TRBD2. The germline gives CDR1 SGHDN, CDR2 FVKESK. With V trimmed by 3 bases and J by 2 bases, 4 bases remained unmatched. The CDR3 totals 16 residues. The CDR3 DNA reads TGTGCCAGCAGCCAGGTACTAGCGGGAGGACAAGAGACCCAGTACTTC. Translating gives CASSQVLAGGQETQYF.

The chain couples TRBV27 to TRBJ2-2; 14 bases align to TRBD2. V lost 5 bases and J lost 6; bases outside the gene matches: 5. Germline assignment: CDR1 MNHEY and CDR2 SMNVEV (reference sequence). The CDR3 extends over 16 amino acids. CDR3 region: CASSETGLAGAGELFF. For the CDR3, the DNA is TGTGCCAGCAGTGAGACGGGACTAGCGGGAGCCGGGGAGCTGTTTTTT.

V is TRBV24-1 and J is TRBJ1-1, with D uncertain. Per germline, CDR1 KGHDR and CDR2 SFDVKD. The V end was cut by 6 bases, the J end by 4 bases, with 11 bases between. This CDR3 is 13 amino acids long. The CDR3 DNA is TGTGCCACCAGTAACAGAAGAGGCACTGAAGCTTTCTTT. It is translated as CATSNRRGTEAFF.

The CDR3, as DNA: TGCGCCAGCAGCCAAGAACCGCGTAGCGGGAGGGCCAATGAGCAGTTCTTC. The encoded protein is CASSQEPRSGRANEQFF. The chain links TRBV4-1 to TRBJ2-1; 11 bases are a match to TRBD2. The J segment lost 6 bases and the V segment lost 0 bases, leaving 7 bases of the junction unmatched. This CDR3 comprises 17 residues. Germline V gene lookup returns CDR1 MGHRA and CDR2 YSYEKL.

The rearrangement links TRBV9 to TRBJ1-1; 8 bases are shared with TRBD1. Trimming took 4 bases from V and 4 from J; bases not matched to a gene: 3. The CDR3 is made up of 13 amino acids. The V gene's germline CDR1 is SGDLS and CDR2 YYNGEE. The CDR3 region is CASSPTGGTEAFF. The DNA of the CDR3 is TGTGCCAGCAGCCCAACAGGGGGCACTGAAGCTTTCTTT.